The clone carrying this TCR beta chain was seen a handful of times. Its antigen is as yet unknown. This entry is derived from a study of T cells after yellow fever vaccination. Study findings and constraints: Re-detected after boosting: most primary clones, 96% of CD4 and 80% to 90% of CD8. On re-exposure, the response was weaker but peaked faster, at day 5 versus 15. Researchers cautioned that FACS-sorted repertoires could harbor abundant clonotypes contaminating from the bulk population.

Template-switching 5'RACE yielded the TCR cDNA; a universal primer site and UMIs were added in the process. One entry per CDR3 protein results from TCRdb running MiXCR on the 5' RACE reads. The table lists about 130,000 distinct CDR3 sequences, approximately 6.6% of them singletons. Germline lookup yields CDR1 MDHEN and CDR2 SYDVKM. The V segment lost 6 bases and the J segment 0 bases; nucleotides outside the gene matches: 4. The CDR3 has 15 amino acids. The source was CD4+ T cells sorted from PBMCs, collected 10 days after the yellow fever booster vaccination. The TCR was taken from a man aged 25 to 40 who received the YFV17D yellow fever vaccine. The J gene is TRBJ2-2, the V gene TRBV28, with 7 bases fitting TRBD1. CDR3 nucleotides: TGTGCCAGCAGGAGACAGGGTTCGAACACCGGGGAGCTGTTTTTT. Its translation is CASRRQGSNTGELFF.